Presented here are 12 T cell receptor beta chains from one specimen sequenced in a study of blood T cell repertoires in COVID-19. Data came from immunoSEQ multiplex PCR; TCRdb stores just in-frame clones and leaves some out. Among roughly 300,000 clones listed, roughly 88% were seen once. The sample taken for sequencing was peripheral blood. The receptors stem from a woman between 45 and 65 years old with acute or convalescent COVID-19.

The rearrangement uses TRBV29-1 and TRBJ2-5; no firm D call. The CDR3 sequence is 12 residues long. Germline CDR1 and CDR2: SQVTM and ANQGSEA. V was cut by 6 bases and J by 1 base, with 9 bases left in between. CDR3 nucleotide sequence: TGCAGCGTGACTCCTAGCCAAGAGACCCAGTACTTC. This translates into CSVTPSQETQYF.

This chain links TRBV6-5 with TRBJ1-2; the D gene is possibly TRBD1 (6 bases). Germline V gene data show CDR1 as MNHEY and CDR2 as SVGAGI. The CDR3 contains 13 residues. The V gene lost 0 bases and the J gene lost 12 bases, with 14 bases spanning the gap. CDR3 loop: CASSYSKAGAHTF. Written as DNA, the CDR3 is TGTGCCAGCAGTTACTCGAAAGCGGGGGCGCACACCTTC.

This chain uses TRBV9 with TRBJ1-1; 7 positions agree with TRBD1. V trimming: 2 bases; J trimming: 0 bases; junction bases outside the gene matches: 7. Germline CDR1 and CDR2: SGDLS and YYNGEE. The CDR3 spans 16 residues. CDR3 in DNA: TGTGCCAGCAGCGTCGGACAGGTCTCTTTGAACACTGAAGCTTTCTTT. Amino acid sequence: CASSVGQVSLNTEAFF.

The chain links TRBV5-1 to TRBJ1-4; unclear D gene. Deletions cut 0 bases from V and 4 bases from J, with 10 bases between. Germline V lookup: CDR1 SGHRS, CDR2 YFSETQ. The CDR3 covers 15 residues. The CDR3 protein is CASSLGGIGNEKLFF. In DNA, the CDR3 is TGCGCCAGCAGCTTGGGAGGGATCGGTAATGAAAAACTGTTTTTT.

CDR3 protein: CASSGPWTGSVEKLFF. For the CDR3, the DNA is TGTGCCAGCAGTGGACCTTGGACAGGGTCCGTTGAAAAACTGTTTTTT. This chain joins TRBV2 and TRBJ1-4; 8 bases line up with TRBD1. This CDR3 has 16 residues. Per the germline V gene, CDR1 is SNHLY and CDR2 is FYNNEI. V lost 4 bases to trimming and J lost 7 bases; unmatched junction nucleotides: 11. Supplemented by reference TRBV2 and TRBJ1-4, the full variable domain reads EPEVTQTPSHQVTQMGQEVILRCVPISNHLYFYWYRQILGQKVEFLVSFYNNEISEKSEIFDDQFSVERPDGSNFTLKIRSTKLEDSAMYFCASSGPWTGSVEKLFFGSGTQLSVL.

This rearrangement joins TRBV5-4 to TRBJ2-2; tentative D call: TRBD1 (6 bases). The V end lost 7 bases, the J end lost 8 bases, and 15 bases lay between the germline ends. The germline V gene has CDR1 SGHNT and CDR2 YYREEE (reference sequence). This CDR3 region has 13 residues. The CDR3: CASHQGQGGELFF. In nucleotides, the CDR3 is TGTGCCAGCCACCAAGGCCAGGGGGGGGAGCTGTTTTTT.

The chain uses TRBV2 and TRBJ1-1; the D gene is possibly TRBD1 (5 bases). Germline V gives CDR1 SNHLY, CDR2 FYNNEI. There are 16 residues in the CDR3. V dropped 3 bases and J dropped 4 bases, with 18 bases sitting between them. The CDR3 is CASSEGQPPWATEAFF. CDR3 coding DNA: TGTGCCAGCAGTGAGGGGCAACCCCCCTGGGCCACTGAAGCTTTCTTT.

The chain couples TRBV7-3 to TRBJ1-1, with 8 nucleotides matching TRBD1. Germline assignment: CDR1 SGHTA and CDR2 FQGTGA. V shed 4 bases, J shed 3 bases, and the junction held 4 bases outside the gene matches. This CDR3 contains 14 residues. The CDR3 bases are TGTGCCAGCAGCTCGACAGGGGCGGACACTGAAGCTTTCTTT. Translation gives CASSSTGADTEAFF. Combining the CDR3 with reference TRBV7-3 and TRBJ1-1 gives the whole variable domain GAGVSQTPSNKVTEKGKYVELRCDPISGHTALYWYRQSLGQGPEFLIYFQGTGAADDSGLPNDRFFAVRPEGSVSTLKIQRTERGDSAVYLCASSSTGADTEAFFGQGTRLTVV.

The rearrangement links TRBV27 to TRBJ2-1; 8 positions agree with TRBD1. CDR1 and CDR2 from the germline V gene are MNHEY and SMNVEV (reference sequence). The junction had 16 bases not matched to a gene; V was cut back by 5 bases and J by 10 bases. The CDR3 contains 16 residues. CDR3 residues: CASSPPRTGLIMEQFF. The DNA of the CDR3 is TGTGCCAGCAGTCCCCCGAGGACAGGGTTAATAATGGAGCAGTTCTTC.

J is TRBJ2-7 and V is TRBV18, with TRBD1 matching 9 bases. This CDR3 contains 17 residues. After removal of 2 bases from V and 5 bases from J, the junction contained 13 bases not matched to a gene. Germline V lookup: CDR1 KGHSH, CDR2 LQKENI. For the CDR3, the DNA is TGTGCCAGCTCACCAGCCCGGGGGACAGGGAAAACCCACGAGCAGTACTTC. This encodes CASSPARGTGKTHEQYF.

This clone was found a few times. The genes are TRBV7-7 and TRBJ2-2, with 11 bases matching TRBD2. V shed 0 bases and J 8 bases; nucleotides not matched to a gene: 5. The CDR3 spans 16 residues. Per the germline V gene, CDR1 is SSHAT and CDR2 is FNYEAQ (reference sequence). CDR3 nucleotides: TGTGCCAGCAGCTTAGCGGTACTAGCGGGAGTTGGGGAGCTGTTTTTT. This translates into CASSLAVLAGVGELFF.

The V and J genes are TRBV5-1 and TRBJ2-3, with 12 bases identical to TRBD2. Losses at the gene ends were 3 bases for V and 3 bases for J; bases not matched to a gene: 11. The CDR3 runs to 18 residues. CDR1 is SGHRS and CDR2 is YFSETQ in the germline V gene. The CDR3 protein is CASSSRNQGLAGTDTQYF. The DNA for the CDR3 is TGCGCCAGCAGCTCGCGAAATCAAGGACTAGCGGGAACAGATACGCAGTATTTT.